Listed here is a single TCR beta chain. With V trimmed by 3 bases and J by 6 bases, 7 bases remained unmatched. The CDR3 extends over 14 amino acids. Per the germline V gene, CDR1 is MDHEN and CDR2 is SYDVKM. The PCR contained 60 Vbeta and 13 Jbeta primers. Profiling relied on immunoSEQ multiplex PCR, and the TCRdb table lists in-frame clones only, not all of them. Of more than 150,000 clones listed, around 80% are singletons. This sample was included in a study of cytomegalovirus exposure and HLA in healthy donors. The sequence came from a woman aged 45-65 years in good health and CMV-seropositive. Source material: PBMCs. The chain uses TRBV28 and TRBJ2-7, with 8 bases lining up with TRBD1. Here the CDR3 reads CASSLSPGQAEQYF. In nucleotides, the CDR3 is TGTGCCAGCAGTTTGAGTCCGGGACAGGCCGAGCAGTACTTC.